This T cell receptor beta chain was observed in a study of T cells expressing NK-cell markers. The CDR3 has 14 amino acids. Germline CDR1 is SGHRS and CDR2 is YFSETQ. In generating TCR beta cDNA, 5'RACE template switching with UMIs was used. Each CDR3 protein gets one entry in TCRdb, which reprocessed the 5' RACE reads and gives no DNA. The sample table includes about 260,000 distinct CDR3 sequences. The sequence was obtained from a man in his late teens or twenties in good health. This chain uses TRBV5-1 with TRBJ1-1; TCRdb calls TRBD1, which cannot be checked without DNA. Sequenced input: blood T cells: a sorted CD56 or NKG2C T cell subset, CD4+ or CD8+ T cells, or bulk PBMC T cells (not recorded which). This CDR3 reads CASSSRGLDTEAFF.